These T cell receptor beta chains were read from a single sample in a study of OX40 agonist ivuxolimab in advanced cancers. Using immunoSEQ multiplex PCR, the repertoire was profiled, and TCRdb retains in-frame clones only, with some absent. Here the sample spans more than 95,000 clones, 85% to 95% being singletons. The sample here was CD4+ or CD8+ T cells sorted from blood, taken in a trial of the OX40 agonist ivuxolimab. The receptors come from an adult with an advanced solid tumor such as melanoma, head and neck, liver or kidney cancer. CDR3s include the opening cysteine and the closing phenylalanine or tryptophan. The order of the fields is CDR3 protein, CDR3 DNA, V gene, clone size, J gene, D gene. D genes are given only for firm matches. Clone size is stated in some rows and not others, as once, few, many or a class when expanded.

CASGVDRGEHSSTNEKLFF	TGTGCTAGTGGTGTGGACAGGGGCGAACATTCTTCAACTAATGAAAAACTGTTTTTT	TRBV12-5	NA	TRBJ1-4	TRBD1
CASSLISGNTIYF	TGTGCCAGCAGTCTTATCTCTGGAAACACCATATATTTT	TRBV11-2	NA	TRBJ1-3	NA
CASSLWEGTTDTQYF	TGTGCCAGCAGTTTATGGGAGGGTACGACAGATACGCAGTATTTT	TRBV28	NA	TRBJ2-3	NA
CASSFPRGDQETQYF	TGTGCCAGCAGCTTCCCCCGGGGGGACCAAGAGACCCAGTACTTC	TRBV5-6	NA	TRBJ2-5	TRBD2
CASSSGDSGNTIYF	TGTGCCAGCAGCTCAGGGGATTCTGGAAACACCATATATTTT	TRBV7-3	NA	TRBJ1-3	NA
CASTLAGFSYEQYF	TGTGCCAGCACCCTGGCAGGGTTCTCCTACGAGCAGTACTTC	TRBV11-2	NA	TRBJ2-7	NA
CASSSDFAGGPFNEQFF	TGTGCCAGCAGCTCAGATTTTGCGGGAGGGCCGTTTAATGAGCAGTTCTTC	TRBV9	NA	TRBJ2-1	TRBD2
CASSPTTGDQPQHF	TGTGCCAGCAGCCCCACGACAGGGGATCAGCCCCAGCATTTT	TRBV7-2	NA	TRBJ1-5	TRBD1
CAWNQDAWVRYGYTF	TGTGCCTGGAATCAGGACGCCTGGGTTCGTTATGGCTACACCTTC	TRBV30	NA	TRBJ1-2	NA
CASSLRQGGTYNEQFF	TGCGCCAGCAGCTTAAGACAGGGGGGTACCTACAATGAGCAGTTCTTC	TRBV5-1	NA	TRBJ2-1	TRBD1
CASSKRLTEAFF	TGTGCCAGTAGTAAGCGGCTTACCGAAGCTTTCTTT	TRBV19	few	TRBJ1-1	NA
CASSLGRGMGQPQHF	TGTGCCAGCAGCTTAGGTCGGGGCATGGGTCAGCCCCAGCATTTT	TRBV7-2	few	TRBJ1-5	NA
CASSLDSPTGELFF	TGCGCCAGCAGCTTAGACTCCCCCACCGGGGAGCTGTTTTTT	TRBV5-1	NA	TRBJ2-2	NA
CASSFSGPFEAFF	TGTGCCAGCAGTTTCTCAGGACCTTTTGAAGCTTTCTTT	TRBV27	NA	TRBJ1-1	NA